This passage covers 30 T cell receptor beta chains from one sample sequenced in a study of T cell responses to AZD1222 COVID-19 vaccine. Repertoires were generated with immunoSEQ multiplex PCR, while TCRdb's copy carries only in-frame clones and drops some. The sample carries 140,000 to 150,000 clones, around 89% recorded once. The sequenced sample was peripheral blood, obtained on day 0 of AZD1222 vaccination. The source is an adult in good health.

V gene TRBV7-9 combines with J gene TRBJ2-7; weak D call: TRBD2 (6 bases). V was cut by 5 bases and J by 2 bases, with 16 bases left in between. Germline V gene lookup returns CDR1 SEHNR and CDR2 FQNEAQ (reference sequence). The CDR3 has 15 amino acids. For the CDR3, the DNA is TGTGCCAGCAGCCCCCGCTTGGGGGGAACCTACGAGCAGTACTTC. Residues: CASSPRLGGTYEQYF.

The chain joins TRBV28 to TRBJ1-2; tentative D call: TRBD1 (6 bases). Trimming shortened V by 6 bases and J by 2 bases, and 10 bases separated the two germline ends. CDR1 is MDHEN, CDR2 SYDVKM, per germline. The CDR3 has 13 amino acids. The CDR3 nucleotides read TGTGCCAGCAGGACAACAGGGAACTATGGCTACACCTTC. As protein: CASRTTGNYGYTF.

The rearrangement links TRBV6-6 to TRBJ2-7; no firm D call. The CDR3 runs to 13 residues. V was cut by 4 bases and J by 4 bases, with 11 bases left in between. Germline lookup yields CDR1 MNHNY and CDR2 SVGAGI (reference sequence). CDR3 residues: CASSSAEVYEQYF. The CDR3 bases are TGTGCCAGCAGTTCCGCAGAGGTATACGAGCAGTACTTC.

The chain combines TRBV3-1 (or the pseudogene TRBV3-2) with TRBJ2-7; 13 nucleotides match TRBD2. The germline CDR1 and CDR2 sequences are LGHDT and YNNKEL (reference sequence). The ends lost 4 bases at V and 5 bases at J; junction bases unmatched: 2. This CDR3 has 14 amino acids. CDR3 loop: CASSPGTSGNEQYF. CDR3 bases: TGTGCCAGCAGCCCCGGGACTAGCGGGAACGAGCAGTACTTC.

A remark on this clone: One end of the junction is discordant with germline, which a read error may explain. The chain couples TRBV7-9 to TRBJ2-3, with D possibly called TRBD1 or TRBD2 (5 bases each). The germline CDR1 and CDR2 sequences are SEHNR and FQNEAQ (reference sequence). The CDR3 runs 12 residues. The CDR3 protein is CASSSETGTLPF. CDR3 in DNA: TGTGCCAGCAGCTCGGAGACCGGGACCCTTCCTTTT.

The rearrangement joins TRBV30 to TRBJ2-7, with D maybe TRBD1 (6 bases). The V end was cut by 7 bases, the J end by 0 bases, with 13 bases between. In germline, CDR1 is GTSNPN, CDR2 SVGIG (reference sequence). CDR3 length: 13 residues. CDR3 region: CASHTGSSYEQYF. CDR3 sequence (DNA): TGTGCCTCCCATACAGGGAGCTCCTACGAGCAGTACTTC.

CDR3 sequence: CASSKGTSGSYRAGELFF. CDR3 DNA: TGTGCCAGCAGTAAAGGGACTAGCGGGTCCTATAGGGCCGGGGAGCTGTTTTTT. The chain recombines TRBV6-1 with TRBJ2-2, with TRBD2 matching 12 bases. CDR3 length: 18 residues. V was clipped by 5 bases and J by 6 bases; unmatched bases: 13. Germline values: CDR1 MNHNS, CDR2 SASEGT.

V and J are TRBV7-2 and TRBJ1-1; D is uncertain. Per the germline V gene, CDR1 is SGHTA and CDR2 is FQGNSA. The CDR3 has 15 residues. Trimming removed 7 bases from V and 1 base from J, with 16 bases in between. CDR3 in amino acids: CASTQARGRNTEAFF. In DNA, the CDR3 is TGTGCCAGCACTCAAGCCCGAGGCCGGAACACTGAAGCTTTCTTT.

The rearrangement links TRBV6-5 to TRBJ1-4; unclear D gene. Germline loops: CDR1 MNHEY, CDR2 SVGAGI. Trimming removed 6 bases from V and 0 bases from J, with 8 bases in between. CDR3 length equals 14 residues. Here the CDR3 reads CASSLTATNEKLFF. CDR3 DNA: TGTGCCAGCAGCCTCACTGCAACTAATGAAAAACTGTTTTTT.

This chain links TRBV10-3 with TRBJ2-7; TRBD2 matches at 7 bases. From germline, CDR1 is ENHRY and CDR2 SYGVKD. This CDR3 spans 15 amino acids. V was clipped by 6 bases and J by 3 bases; unmatched bases: 11. CDR3 amino acids: CAISSREGRFYEQYF. CDR3 coding DNA: TGTGCCATCAGCTCCAGGGAGGGACGGTTCTACGAGCAGTACTTC.

V gene TRBV7-2 combines with J gene TRBJ1-2, with unresolved D. V was pared by 5 bases and J by 5 bases, with 9 bases between. The CDR3 length is 12 residues. CDR1 and CDR2 (germline): SGHTA, FQGNSA. The CDR3: CASSRDPYGYTF. The CDR3, as DNA: TGTGCCAGCAGCCGCGACCCTTATGGCTACACCTTC.

This chain connects TRBV24-1 to TRBJ2-2; 7 bases align to TRBD1. CDR1 and CDR2 from the germline V gene are KGHDR and SFDVKD. CDR3 size: 16 residues. Germline trimming cut 2 bases from V and 9 bases from J; bases unmatched to any gene: 11. The CDR3 here is CATSDSGQIGARELFF. The CDR3 DNA sequence: TGTGCCACCAGTGATTCGGGACAGATTGGCGCCCGGGAGCTGTTTTTT.

The V call is TRBV11-3, the J call TRBJ2-2, with TRBD2 matching over 9 bases. Germline V lookup: CDR1 SGHNT, CDR2 YENEEA. Germline trimming cut 1 base from V and 4 bases from J; bases unmatched to any gene: 1. The CDR3 length is 15 residues. CDR3 amino acids: CASSLGGGATGELFF. The DNA for the CDR3 is TGTGCCAGCAGCTTAGGCGGGGGGGCCACCGGGGAGCTGTTTTTT.

This clone was observed once. The V call is TRBV12-3 or TRBV12-4, the J call TRBJ2-5; no definite D call. V gave up 1 base and J gave up 5 bases, with 8 bases separating them. The CDR3 contains 13 residues. This CDR3 is CASSLGVGETQYF. CDR3 DNA sequence: TGTGCCAGCAGTTTAGGGGTGGGGGAGACCCAGTACTTC.

The gene calls are TRBV19 and TRBJ1-3; unclear D gene. Deletions cut 4 bases from V and 0 bases from J, with 10 bases between. The germline V gene encodes CDR1 LNHDA and CDR2 SQIVND (reference sequence). The CDR3 length is 15 residues. The CDR3 loop is CASSSITSSGNTIYF. The CDR3 DNA reads as TGTGCCAGTAGTAGTATAACGAGCTCTGGAAACACCATATATTTT.

The genes are TRBV7-2 and TRBJ2-3; D remains ambiguous. Germline V CDR1 and CDR2: SGHTA, FQGNSA. The V gene lost 8 bases and the J gene lost 4 bases, with 16 bases spanning the gap. This CDR3 region has 14 residues. The CDR3 coding sequence is TGTGCCAGCGGACCAAGGATCCGGGCAGATACGCAGTATTTT. Translated, it gives CASGPRIRADTQYF.

The chain has TRBV3-1 (or the pseudogene TRBV3-2) and TRBJ1-6, with TRBD1 identical over 9 bases. In germline, CDR1 is LGHDT, CDR2 YNNKEL (reference sequence). The CDR3 length is 14 residues. Trimming took 9 bases from V and 5 from J; bases not matched to a gene: 5. The CDR3 DNA reads TGTGCCAGTCAACGGGACAGGGATAATTCACCCCTCCACTTT. As protein: CASQRDRDNSPLHF.

J is TRBJ1-2 and V is TRBV4-2; perhaps TRBD1 as D (5 bases). The CDR3 consists of 14 residues. Looked up from germline, CDR1 is LGHNA and CDR2 is YNFKEQ. Trimming removed 3 bases from V and 5 bases from J, with 13 bases in between. CDR3 DNA: TGTGCCAGCAGCCAGCGGGGGAGCAGATATGGCTACACCTTC. Residues: CASSQRGSRYGYTF.

The V gene is TRBV29-1, the J gene TRBJ1-1; TRBD1 agrees at 9 bases. CDR1 is SQVTM, CDR2 ANQGSEA, per germline. Trimming at V came to 2 bases and at J to 10 bases, leaving 5 bases not matched to a gene. CDR3 length: 12 residues. This CDR3 is CSVETGGGGAFF. CDR3 sequence (DNA): TGCAGCGTTGAAACAGGGGGCGGGGGAGCTTTCTTT.

V and J are TRBV9 and TRBJ2-1; 11 positions match TRBD2. V gave up 4 bases and J gave up 2 bases; unmatched junction bases: 2. CDR1 and CDR2 from the germline V gene are SGDLS and YYNGEE. The CDR3 loop spans 15 amino acids. This CDR3 reads CASSLSGGAYNEQFF. CDR3 nucleotide sequence: TGTGCCAGCAGCCTTAGCGGGGGGGCCTACAATGAGCAGTTCTTC.

V and J are TRBV5-5 and TRBJ1-1; D call uncertain. Trimming pared 4 bases from V and 0 bases from J, leaving 7 bases between. This CDR3 has 13 amino acids. Germline lookup yields CDR1 SGHKS and CDR2 YYEKEE (reference sequence). The CDR3 sequence: CASSLQMNTEAFF. CDR3 nucleotide sequence: TGTGCCAGCAGCCTACAAATGAACACTGAAGCTTTCTTT.

The chain recombines TRBV3-1 (or the pseudogene TRBV3-2) with TRBJ2-1, with a possible D match to TRBD2 (5 bases). Trimming removed 0 bases from V and 12 bases from J, with 12 bases in between. CDR3 length: 13 residues. The V gene's germline CDR1 is LGHDT and CDR2 YNNKEL (reference sequence). The CDR3 reads CASSQDRDSVQFF. CDR3 nucleotide sequence: TGTGCCAGCAGCCAAGATCGGGATTCCGTGCAGTTCTTC.

This clone was recorded once. V gene TRBV5-1 combines with J gene TRBJ2-1; D could derive from TRBD1 or TRBD2 (6 bases each). Germline assignment: CDR1 SGHRS and CDR2 YFSETQ. V gave up 1 base and J gave up 0 bases, with 11 bases separating them. The length of the CDR3 is 16 residues. In DNA form, the CDR3 reads TGCGCCAGCAGCTTGACGGGGGCGAGCTCCTACAATGAGCAGTTCTTC. Translation: CASSLTGASSYNEQFF.

This clone was counted between two and nine times. Germline is not matched at one junction end, which may reflect a read error. V usage is TRBV27 and J usage is TRBJ2-1; 9 nucleotides agree with TRBD2. Germline-derived CDR1 and CDR2 are MNHEY and SMNVEV (reference sequence). The CDR3 spans 13 residues. This chain's CDR3 is CASTSSGGGAWLF. The CDR3 DNA reads TGTGCCAGCACCTCTTCTGGCGGGGGGGCCTGGCTCTTC.

This chain joins TRBV27 and TRBJ1-5; no definite D call. Trimming cost V 3 bases and J 2 bases, with 14 bases left between them. Per the germline V gene, CDR1 is MNHEY and CDR2 is SMNVEV (reference sequence). CDR3 length: 16 residues. The CDR3 bases are TGTGCCAGCAGTTTGCTGGGAAGGGCTCGCAATCAGCCCCAGCATTTT. Residues: CASSLLGRARNQPQHF.

J is TRBJ2-5 and V is TRBV5-1; D is tentatively TRBD1 or TRBD2 (5 bases each). The CDR3 has 14 amino acids. The germline V gene encodes CDR1 SGHRS and CDR2 YFSETQ. V was cut by 3 bases and J by 5 bases, with 14 bases left in between. In nucleotides, the CDR3 is TGCGCCAGCAGCTCGGGACGTTCGTACGAGACCCAGTACTTC. It specifies CASSSGRSYETQYF. Filled out from reference TRBV5-1 and TRBJ2-5, the complete variable domain reads KAGVTQTPRYLIKTRGQQVTLSCSPISGHRSVSWYQQTPGQGLQFLFEYFSETQRNKGNFPGRFSGRQFSNSRSEMNVSTLELGDSALYLCASSSGRSYETQYFGPGTRLLVL.

The chain recombines TRBV6-4 with TRBJ2-3; maybe TRBD2 (5 bases). The V gene's germline CDR1 is MRHNA and CDR2 SNTAGT. Trimming stripped 4 bases from V and 4 bases from J, with 12 bases between. The CDR3 consists of 14 residues. This chain's CDR3 is CASSGRPGADTQYF. CDR3 DNA sequence: TGTGCCAGCAGTGGGAGGCCCGGCGCAGATACGCAGTATTTT.

The chain links TRBV10-3 to TRBJ2-7; tentative D call: TRBD1 (5 bases). Trimming removed 2 bases from V and 0 bases from J, with 11 bases in between. Germline CDR1 is ENHRY and CDR2 is SYGVKD. This CDR3 is 15 amino acids long. This chain's CDR3 is CAISEQEQASYEQYF. CDR3 in DNA: TGTGCCATCAGTGAGCAGGAACAGGCCTCCTACGAGCAGTACTTC.

The chain joins TRBV5-1 to TRBJ2-3; D unclear. This CDR3 comprises 12 residues. V lost 0 bases to trimming and J lost 3 bases, with 2 bases between them. Per germline, CDR1 SGHRS and CDR2 YFSETQ. Written as DNA, the CDR3 is TGCGCCAGCAGCTTGGTAACAGATACGCAGTATTTT. This translates into CASSLVTDTQYF.

V usage is TRBV3-1 (or the pseudogene TRBV3-2) and J usage is TRBJ1-4; D is unclear. Trimming took 0 bases from V and 7 from J, leaving 12 bases between them. CDR1 is LGHDT and CDR2 is YNNKEL in the germline V gene (reference sequence). The CDR3 runs 15 residues. The chain's CDR3 is CASSQDTGRFEKLFF. The CDR3 DNA sequence: TGTGCCAGCAGCCAAGATACGGGGAGATTTGAAAAACTGTTTTTT.